This T cell receptor (beta chain) was captured by sequencing in a study of cytomegalovirus exposure and HLA in healthy donors. Study overall: Early on, a data release was issued that held 80 million to 90 million unique TCRs from HLA-typed donors.

Germline values: CDR1 LNHDA, CDR2 SQIVND (reference sequence). The CDR3 covers 15 residues. V gave up 2 bases and J gave up 6 bases, with 17 bases separating them. Overall study results and limits: Later analysis associated a missense DCLRE1C variant with TCR beta V- and J-gene trimming. Presence/absence analyses treated sequencing depth as roughly uniform across donors. The authors enumerated 180 or so TCR beta chains as linked to cytomegalovirus.

Primers included in the PCR were 60 Vbeta and 13 Jbeta primers. TCRdb's table, derived via immunoSEQ multiplex PCR, lists solely in-frame clones and lacks some. In the table there are around 210,000 clones, around 82% of which are singletons. As regards this clone: Antigen specificity is unknown.

The sample consisted of PBMCs. The genes are TRBV19 and TRBJ2-7; TRBD2 might be the D (6 bases). The sequence came from a woman aged 25-40 years in good health and CMV-seronegative. DNA for the CDR3: TGTGCCAGTAGTATACCCGGGACTCCCTCTCTCGAGCAGTACTTC. Amino acids: CASSIPGTPSLEQYF.